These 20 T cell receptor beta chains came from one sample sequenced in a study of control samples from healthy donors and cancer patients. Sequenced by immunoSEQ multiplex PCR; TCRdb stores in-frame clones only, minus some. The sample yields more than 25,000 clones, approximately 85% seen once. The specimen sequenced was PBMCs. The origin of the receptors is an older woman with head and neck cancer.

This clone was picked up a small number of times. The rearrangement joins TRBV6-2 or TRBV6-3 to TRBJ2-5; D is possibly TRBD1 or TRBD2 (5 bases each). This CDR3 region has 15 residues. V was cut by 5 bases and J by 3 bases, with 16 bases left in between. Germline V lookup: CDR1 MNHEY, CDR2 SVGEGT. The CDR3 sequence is CASSAPGRKKETQYF. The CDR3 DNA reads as TGTGCCAGCAGTGCCCCGGGACGGAAGAAAGAGACCCAGTACTTC.

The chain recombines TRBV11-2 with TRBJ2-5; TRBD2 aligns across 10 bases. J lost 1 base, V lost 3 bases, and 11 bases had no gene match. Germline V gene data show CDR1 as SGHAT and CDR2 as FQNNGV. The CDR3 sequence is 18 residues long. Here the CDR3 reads CASSFGLLAGGIQETQYF. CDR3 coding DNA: TGTGCCAGCAGCTTCGGCCTGTTAGCGGGGGGAATCCAAGAGACCCAGTACTTC.

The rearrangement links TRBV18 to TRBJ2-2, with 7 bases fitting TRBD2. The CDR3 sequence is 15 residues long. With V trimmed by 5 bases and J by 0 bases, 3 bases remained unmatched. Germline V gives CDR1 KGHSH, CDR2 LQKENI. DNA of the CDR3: TGTGCCAGCTCATCTCGGGGGGCGAACACCGGGGAGCTGTTTTTT. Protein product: CASSSRGANTGELFF.

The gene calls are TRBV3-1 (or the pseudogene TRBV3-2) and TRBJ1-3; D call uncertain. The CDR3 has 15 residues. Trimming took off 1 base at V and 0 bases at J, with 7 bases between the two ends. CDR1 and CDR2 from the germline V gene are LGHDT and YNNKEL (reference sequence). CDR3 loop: CASSQAQSSGNTIYF. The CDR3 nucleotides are TGTGCCAGCAGCCAAGCACAAAGCTCTGGAAACACCATATATTTT.

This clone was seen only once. As DNA, the CDR3 is TGTGCCAGCAGGGCGCTAGGGCCGAGTATCCACGGGAATGAGCAGTTCTTC. Protein product: CASRALGPSIHGNEQFF. This sequence joins TRBV7-8 and TRBJ2-1; D is ambiguous. Trimming removed 6 bases at V and 7 bases at J, with 25 bases between. This CDR3 is built from 17 residues. Germline CDR1 SGHVS, CDR2 FQNEAQ.

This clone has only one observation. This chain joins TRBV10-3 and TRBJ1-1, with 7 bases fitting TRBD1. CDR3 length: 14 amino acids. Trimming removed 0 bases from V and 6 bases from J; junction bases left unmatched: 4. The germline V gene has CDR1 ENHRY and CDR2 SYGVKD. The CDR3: CAISESGTEAEAFF. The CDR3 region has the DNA TGTGCCATCAGTGAGTCGGGGACAGAGGCTGAAGCTTTCTTT.

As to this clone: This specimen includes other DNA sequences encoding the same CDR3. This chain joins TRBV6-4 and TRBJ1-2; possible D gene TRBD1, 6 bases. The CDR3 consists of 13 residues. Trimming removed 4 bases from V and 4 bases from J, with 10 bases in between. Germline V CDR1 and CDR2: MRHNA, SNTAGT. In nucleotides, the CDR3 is TGTGCCAGCAGTGGGGGGCCCACCTATGGCTACACCTTC. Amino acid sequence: CASSGGPTYGYTF.

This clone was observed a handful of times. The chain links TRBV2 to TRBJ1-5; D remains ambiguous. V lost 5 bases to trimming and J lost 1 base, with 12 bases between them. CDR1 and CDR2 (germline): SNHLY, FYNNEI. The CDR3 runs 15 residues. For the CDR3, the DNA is TGTGCCAGCAGTCCCTCTGGGTTAAGCAATCAGCCCCAGCATTTT. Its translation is CASSPSGLSNQPQHF.

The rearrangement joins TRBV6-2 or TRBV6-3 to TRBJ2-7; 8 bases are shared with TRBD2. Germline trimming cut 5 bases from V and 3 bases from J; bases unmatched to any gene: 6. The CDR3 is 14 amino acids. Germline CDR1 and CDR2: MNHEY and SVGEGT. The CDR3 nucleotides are TGTGCCAGCAGTAATAGCGGGAAGGACTACGAGCAGTACTTC. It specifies CASSNSGKDYEQYF.

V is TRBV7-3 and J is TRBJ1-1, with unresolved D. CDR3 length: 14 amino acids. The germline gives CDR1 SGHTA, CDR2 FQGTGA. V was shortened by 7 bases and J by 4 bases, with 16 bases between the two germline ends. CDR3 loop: CASNPDGSVTEAFF. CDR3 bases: TGTGCCAGCAACCCCGACGGGTCGGTCACTGAAGCTTTCTTT.

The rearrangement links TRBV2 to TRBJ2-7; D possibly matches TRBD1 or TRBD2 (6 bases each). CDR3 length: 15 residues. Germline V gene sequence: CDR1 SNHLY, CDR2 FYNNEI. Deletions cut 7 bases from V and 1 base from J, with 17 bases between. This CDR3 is CASNPSRGRSYEQYF. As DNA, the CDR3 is TGTGCCAGCAATCCCTCACGGGGGCGTTCCTACGAGCAGTACTTC. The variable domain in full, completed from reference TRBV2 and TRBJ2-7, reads EPEVTQTPSHQVTQMGQEVILRCVPISNHLYFYWYRQILGQKVEFLVSFYNNEISEKSEIFDDQFSVERPDGSNFTLKIRSTKLEDSAMYFCASNPSRGRSYEQYFGPGTRLTVT.

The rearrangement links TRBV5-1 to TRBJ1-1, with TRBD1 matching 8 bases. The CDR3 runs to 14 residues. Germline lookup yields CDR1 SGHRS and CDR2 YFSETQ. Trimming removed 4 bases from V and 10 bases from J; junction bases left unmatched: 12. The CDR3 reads CASSVGQGMMGAFF. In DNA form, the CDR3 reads TGCGCCAGCAGCGTCGGACAGGGTATGATGGGAGCTTTCTTT.

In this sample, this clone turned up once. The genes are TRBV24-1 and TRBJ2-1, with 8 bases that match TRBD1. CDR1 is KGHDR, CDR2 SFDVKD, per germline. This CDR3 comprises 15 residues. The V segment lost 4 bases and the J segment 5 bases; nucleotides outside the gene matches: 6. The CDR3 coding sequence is TGTGCCACCAGTGACCCGGACAGGGACCACAATGAGCAGTTCTTC. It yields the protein CATSDPDRDHNEQFF.

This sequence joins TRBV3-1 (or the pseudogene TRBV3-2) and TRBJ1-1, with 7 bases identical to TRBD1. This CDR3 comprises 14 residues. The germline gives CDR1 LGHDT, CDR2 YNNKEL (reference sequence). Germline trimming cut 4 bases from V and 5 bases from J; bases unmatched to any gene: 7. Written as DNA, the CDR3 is TGTGCCAGCAGCCCCACAGGGGCGCGAACTGAAGCTTTCTTT. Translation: CASSPTGARTEAFF.

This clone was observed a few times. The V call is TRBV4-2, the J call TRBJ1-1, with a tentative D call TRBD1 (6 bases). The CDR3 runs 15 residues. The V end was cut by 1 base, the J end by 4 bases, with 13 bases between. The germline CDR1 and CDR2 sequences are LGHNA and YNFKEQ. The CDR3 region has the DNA TGTGCCAGCAGCCAAGCTGGGGGGGCGAGCACTGAAGCTTTCTTT. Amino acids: CASSQAGGASTEAFF.

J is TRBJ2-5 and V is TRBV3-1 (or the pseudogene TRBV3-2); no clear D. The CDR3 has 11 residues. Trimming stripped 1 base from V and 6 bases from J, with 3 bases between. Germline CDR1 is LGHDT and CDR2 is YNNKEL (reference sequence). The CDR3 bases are TGTGCCAGCAGCCAAGCACAGACCCAGTACTTC. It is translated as CASSQAQTQYF.

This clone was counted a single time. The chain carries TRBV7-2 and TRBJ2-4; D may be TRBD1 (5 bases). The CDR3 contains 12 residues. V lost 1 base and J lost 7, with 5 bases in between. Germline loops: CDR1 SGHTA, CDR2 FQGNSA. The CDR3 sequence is CASSLEGNIQYF. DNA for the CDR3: TGTGCCAGCAGCTTAGAGGGGAACATTCAGTACTTC.

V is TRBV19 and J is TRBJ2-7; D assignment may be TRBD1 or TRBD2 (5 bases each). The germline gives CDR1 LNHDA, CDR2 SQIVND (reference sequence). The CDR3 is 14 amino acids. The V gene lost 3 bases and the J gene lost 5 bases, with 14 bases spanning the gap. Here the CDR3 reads CASSMLGVVDEQYF. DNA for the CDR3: TGTGCCAGTAGTATGTTGGGGGTGGTGGACGAGCAGTACTTC.

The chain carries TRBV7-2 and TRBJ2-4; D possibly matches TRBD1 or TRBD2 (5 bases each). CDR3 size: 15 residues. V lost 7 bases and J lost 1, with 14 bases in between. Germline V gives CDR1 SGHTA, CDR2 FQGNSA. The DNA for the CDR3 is TGTGCCAGCACCCCCGGGGCAGGTGCCAAAAACATTCAGTACTTC. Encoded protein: CASTPGAGAKNIQYF.

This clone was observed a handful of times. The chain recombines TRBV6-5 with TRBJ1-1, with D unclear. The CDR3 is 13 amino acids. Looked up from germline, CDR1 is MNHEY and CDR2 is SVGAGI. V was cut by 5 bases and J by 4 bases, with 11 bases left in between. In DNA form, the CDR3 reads TGTGCCAGCAGTAAATCCATGAGCACTGAAGCTTTCTTT. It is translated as CASSKSMSTEAFF.